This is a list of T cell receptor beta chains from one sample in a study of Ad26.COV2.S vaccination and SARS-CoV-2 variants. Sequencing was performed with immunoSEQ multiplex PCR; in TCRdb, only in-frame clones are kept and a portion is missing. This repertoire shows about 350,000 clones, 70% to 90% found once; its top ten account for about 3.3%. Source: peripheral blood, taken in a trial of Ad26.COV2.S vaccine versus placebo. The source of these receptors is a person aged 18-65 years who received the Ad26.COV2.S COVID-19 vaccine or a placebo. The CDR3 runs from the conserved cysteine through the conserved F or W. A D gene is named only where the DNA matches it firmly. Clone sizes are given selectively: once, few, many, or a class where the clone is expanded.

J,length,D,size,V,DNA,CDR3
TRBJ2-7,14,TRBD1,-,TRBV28,TGTGCCAGCAGTTTGACACAGGGGGCGCGAGAGCAGTACTTC,CASSLTQGAREQYF
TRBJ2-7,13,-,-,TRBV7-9,TGTGCCAGCAGCCCGGAGACAGAGTACGAGCAGTACTTC,CASSPETEYEQYF
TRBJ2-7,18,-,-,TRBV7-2,TGTGCCAGCAGCTTATTTGGTCGGGGGTCCCAGGGTCTCTACGAGCAGTACTTC,CASSLFGRGSQGLYEQYF
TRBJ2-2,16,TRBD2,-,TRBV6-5,TGTGCCAGCAGTTTCCAATTCAAGGGAGGGGCCGGGGAGCTGTTTTTT,CASSFQFKGGAGELFF
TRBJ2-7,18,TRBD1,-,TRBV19,TGTGCCAGTCGCAGAAAGGGACAGGGCGATTTCTCCTCCTACGAGCAGTACTTC,CASRRKGQGDFSSYEQYF
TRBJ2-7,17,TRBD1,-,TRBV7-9,TGTGCCAGCAGCTCCCCTAGGGCTGGGACAGCTTCCTACGAGCAGTACTTC,CASSSPRAGTASYEQYF
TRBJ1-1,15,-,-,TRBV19,TGTGCCAGTAGAGGGGCTGCCTTACTGGGCACTGAAGCTTTCTTT,CASRGAALLGTEAFF
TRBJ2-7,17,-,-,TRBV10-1,TGCGCCAGCAAGGGCACCCTGTCAGGTTCCCACTCCTACGAGCAGTACTTC,CASKGTLSGSHSYEQYF
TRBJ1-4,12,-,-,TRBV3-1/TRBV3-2,TGTGCCAGCAGCCAAGGGGGAAGTGAACTGTTTTTT,CASSQGGSELFF
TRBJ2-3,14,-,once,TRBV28,TGTGCCAGCAGCCCAGGGTATTCCACAGATACGCAGTATTTT,CASSPGYSTDTQYF
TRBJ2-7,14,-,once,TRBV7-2,TGTGCCAGCACCGAACAGCGAACATCCTACGAGCAGTACTTC,CASTEQRTSYEQYF
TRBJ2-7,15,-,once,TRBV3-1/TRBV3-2,TGTGCCAGCAGCCAAGATAGGTCCCTAGCCCACGAGCAGTACTTC,CASSQDRSLAHEQYF
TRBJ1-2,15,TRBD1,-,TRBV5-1,TGCGCCACCAGTTCTTCGCCGGGACAGATGAGGGGCTACACCTTC,CATSSSPGQMRGYTF
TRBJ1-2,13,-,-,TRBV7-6,TGTGCCAGCAGATTATTAGTAGGTGGTGGCTACACCTTC,CASRLLVGGGYTF
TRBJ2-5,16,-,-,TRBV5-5,TGTGCCAGCAGCTTGGTGGCAGGGATTAGCCAAGAGACCCAGTACTTC,CASSLVAGISQETQYF
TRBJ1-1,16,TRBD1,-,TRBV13,TGTGCCAGCAGCTTAGTTCGGTCACAGGGGAGCACTGAAGCTTTCTTT,CASSLVRSQGSTEAFF
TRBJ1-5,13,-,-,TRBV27,TGTGCCAGCAGCCCCAGGGGCAATCAGCCCCAGCATTTT,CASSPRGNQPQHF
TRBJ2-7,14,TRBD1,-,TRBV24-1,TGTGCCACCAGTGATTTCAACAGGGGTGGCGAGCAGTACTTC,CATSDFNRGGEQYF
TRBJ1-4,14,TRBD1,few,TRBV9,TGTGCCAGCGGTCGGGACAGGGGTCAGGAAAAACTGTTTTTT,CASGRDRGQEKLFF
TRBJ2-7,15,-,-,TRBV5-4,TGTGCCAGCAGCCTTGAGCGGATGGGGGCCTACGAGCAGTACTTC,CASSLERMGAYEQYF
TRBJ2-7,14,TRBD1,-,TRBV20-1,TGCAGTGCTAGTTTGCCAGGGGGCGCGTACGAGCAGTACTTC,CSASLPGGAYEQYF
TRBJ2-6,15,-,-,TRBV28,TGTGCCAGCAGGGATTCTTTATCTGGGGCCAACGTCCTGACTTTC,CASRDSLSGANVLTF
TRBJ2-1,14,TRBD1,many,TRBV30,TGTGCCTGGAGTTACGGGACAGCATACAATGAGCAGTTCTTC,CAWSYGTAYNEQFF
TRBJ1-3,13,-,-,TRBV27,TGTGCCAGCAGTAAGACAGATGGAAACACCATATATTTT,CASSKTDGNTIYF
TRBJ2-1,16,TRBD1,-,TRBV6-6,TGTGCCAGCAGTCCCCCCCGGACAGGGCTCTACAATGAGCAGTTCTTC,CASSPPRTGLYNEQFF
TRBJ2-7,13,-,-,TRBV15,TGTGCCACCAGCACCCGGCTCGGGGCCGAGCAGTACTTC,CATSTRLGAEQYF
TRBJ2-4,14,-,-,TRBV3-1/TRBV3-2,TGTGCCAGCAGCCAAGATACCCCAAGGGCCACTCAGTACTTC,CASSQDTPRATQYF
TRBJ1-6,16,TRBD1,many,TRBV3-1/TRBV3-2,TGTGCCAGCAGCCAAATTCGCGCAGGGGGCGGCTCACCCCTCCACTTT,CASSQIRAGGGSPLHF
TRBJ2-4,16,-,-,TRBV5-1,TGCGCCAGCAGCTCGAAAGCGCGTGCTTCCCTCGACATTCAGTACTTC,CASSSKARASLDIQYF
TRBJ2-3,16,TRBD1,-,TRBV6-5,TGTGCCAGCAGTTCTGGGGCAGGGGGAACAACAGATACGCAGTATTTT,CASSSGAGGTTDTQYF
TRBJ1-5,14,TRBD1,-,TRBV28,TGTGCCAGCAGTTTTCAGGGGGCTGCTCAGCCCCAGCATTTT,CASSFQGAAQPQHF
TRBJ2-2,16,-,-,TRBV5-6,TGTGCCAGCAGCTTGTTCCGGAGGGGGCTCACCGGGGAGCTGTTTTTT,CASSLFRRGLTGELFF